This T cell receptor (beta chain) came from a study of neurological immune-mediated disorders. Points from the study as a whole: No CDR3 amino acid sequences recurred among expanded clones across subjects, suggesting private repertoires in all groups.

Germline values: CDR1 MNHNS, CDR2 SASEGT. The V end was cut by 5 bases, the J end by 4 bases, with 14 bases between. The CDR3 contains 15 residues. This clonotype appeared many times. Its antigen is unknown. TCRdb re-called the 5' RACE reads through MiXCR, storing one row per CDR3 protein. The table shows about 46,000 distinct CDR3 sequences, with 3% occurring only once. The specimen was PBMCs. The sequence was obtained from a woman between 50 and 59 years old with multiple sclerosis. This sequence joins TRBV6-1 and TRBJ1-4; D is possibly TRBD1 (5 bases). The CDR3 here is CASSPRGSNNEKLFF. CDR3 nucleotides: TGTGCCAGCAGTCCTCGGGGGTCGAATAATGAAAAACTGTTTTTT.